This TCR beta chain emerged from a study of T cell responses to AZD1222 COVID-19 vaccine. Study-wide points: Sampled repertoires all dated from after the peak T cell response.

The assay was immunoSEQ multiplex PCR, and TCRdb's table has in-frame clones only and misses some. The profile shows around 140,000 clones, more than 70% of them singletons. The CDR3 covers 12 residues. V lost 3 bases to trimming and J lost 7 bases, with 7 bases between them. Germline values: CDR1 MNHEY, CDR2 SMNVEV (reference sequence). Turning to this clone: Its antigen is not known.

The chain is built from TRBV27 and TRBJ1-5; possibly TRBD1 for D (6 bases). The TCR sequence derives from an adult who received the AZD1222 COVID-19 vaccine. Sequencing used peripheral blood, obtained 28 days after the second AZD1222 dose. CDR3 residues: CASSFTGQPQHF. In nucleotides, the CDR3 is TGTGCCAGCAGTTTCACAGGGCAGCCCCAGCATTTT.